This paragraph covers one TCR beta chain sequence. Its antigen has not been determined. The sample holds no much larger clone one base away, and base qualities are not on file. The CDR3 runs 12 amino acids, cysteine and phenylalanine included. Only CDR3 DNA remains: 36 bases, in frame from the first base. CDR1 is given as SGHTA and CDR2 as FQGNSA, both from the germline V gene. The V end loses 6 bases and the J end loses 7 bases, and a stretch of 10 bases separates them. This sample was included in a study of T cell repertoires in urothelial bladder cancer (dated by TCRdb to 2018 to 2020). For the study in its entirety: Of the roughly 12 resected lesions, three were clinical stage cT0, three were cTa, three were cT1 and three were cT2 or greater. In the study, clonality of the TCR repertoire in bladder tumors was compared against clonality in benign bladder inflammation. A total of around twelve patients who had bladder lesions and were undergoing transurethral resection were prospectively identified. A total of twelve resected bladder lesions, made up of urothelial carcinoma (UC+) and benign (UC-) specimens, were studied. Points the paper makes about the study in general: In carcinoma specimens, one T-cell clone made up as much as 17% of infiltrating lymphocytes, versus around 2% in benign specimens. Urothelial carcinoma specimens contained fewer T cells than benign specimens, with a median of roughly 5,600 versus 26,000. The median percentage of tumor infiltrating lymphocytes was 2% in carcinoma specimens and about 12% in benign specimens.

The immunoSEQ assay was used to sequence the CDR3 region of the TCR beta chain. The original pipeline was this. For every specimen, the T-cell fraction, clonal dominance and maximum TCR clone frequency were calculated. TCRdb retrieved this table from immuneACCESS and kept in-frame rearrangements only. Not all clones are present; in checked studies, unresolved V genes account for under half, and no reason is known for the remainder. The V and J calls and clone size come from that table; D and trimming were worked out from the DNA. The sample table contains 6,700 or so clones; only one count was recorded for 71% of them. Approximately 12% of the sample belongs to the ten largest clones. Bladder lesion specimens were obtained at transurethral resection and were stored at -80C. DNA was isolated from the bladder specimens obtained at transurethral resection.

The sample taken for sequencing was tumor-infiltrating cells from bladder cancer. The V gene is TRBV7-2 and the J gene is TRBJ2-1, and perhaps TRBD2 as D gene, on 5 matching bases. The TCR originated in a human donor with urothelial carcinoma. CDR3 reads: CASRGWRNEQFF. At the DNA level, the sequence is TGTGCCAGCAGGGGGTGGAGGAATGAGCAGTTCTTC.